A selection of T cell receptor beta chains follows, all from one sample in a study of a mutant IDH1 vaccine in newly diagnosed glioma. Method: immunoSEQ multiplex PCR; TCRdb's copy keeps in-frame clones and lacks some. This table holds roughly 74,000 clones, 75% to 90% found once. No cognate antigen is known for these TCRs. The sample consisted of PBMCs, taken from a glioma patient whose treatment included an IDH1 peptide vaccine. The receptors were gathered from a woman aged 45 to 65 with glioma. Each CDR3 is given with its conserved first and last residue.

V gene	CDR3 protein
TRBV7-3	CASSLTARGEETQYF
TRBV28	CASSLPNPGTGFNEQYF
TRBV2	CASSDPRGGPSGRAVKETQYF
TRBV18	CASSPGTVDQPQHF
TRBV27	CASSLSGVRETQYF
TRBV5-4	CASTPGGRLTSGALTDTQYF
TRBV5-5	CASSLSGAGANVLTF
TRBV5-4	CASSDPLGTGRLTGELFF
TRBV5-4	CASSVETTNEKLFF
TRBV6-6	CASSYSGNTIYF
TRBV6-6	CASRPGTVNTEAFF
TRBV6-6	CASSDYEQYF
TRBV5-1	CASTYRGLRVTDTQYF
TRBV9	CASSVEAGTYSYEQYF
TRBV4-2	CASSQDLRSDSGANVLTF
TRBV15	CATSRGLASYNEQFF
TRBV9	CASSVTGQNTEAFF
TRBV27	CARPTSEQYF
TRBV27	CASRIDRGAYNEQFF
TRBV5-6	CASSLEGGIPYEQYF
TRBV2	CASSVEQESDQYF
TRBV18	CASSPKDGSYNEQFF